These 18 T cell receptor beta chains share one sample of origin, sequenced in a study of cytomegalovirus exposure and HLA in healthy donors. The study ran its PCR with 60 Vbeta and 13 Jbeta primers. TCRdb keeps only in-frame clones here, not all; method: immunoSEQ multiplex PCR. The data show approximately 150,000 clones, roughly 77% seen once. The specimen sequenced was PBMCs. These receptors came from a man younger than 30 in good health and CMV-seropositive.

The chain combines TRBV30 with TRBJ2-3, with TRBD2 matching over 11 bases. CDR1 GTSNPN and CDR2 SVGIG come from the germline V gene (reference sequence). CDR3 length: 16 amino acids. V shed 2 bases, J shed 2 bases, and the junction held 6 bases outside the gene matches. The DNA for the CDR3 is TGTGCCTGGAGTCAACTAGCGGGAGAGACCACAGATACGCAGTATTTT. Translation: CAWSQLAGETTDTQYF.

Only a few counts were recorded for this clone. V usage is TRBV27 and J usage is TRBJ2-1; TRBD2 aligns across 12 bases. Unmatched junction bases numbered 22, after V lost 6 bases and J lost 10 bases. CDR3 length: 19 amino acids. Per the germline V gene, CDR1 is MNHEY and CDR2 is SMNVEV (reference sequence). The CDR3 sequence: CASRDNRGLSRTSGAEQFF. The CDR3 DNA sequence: TGTGCCAGCAGGGACAACAGGGGGCTTTCGCGGACTAGCGGGGCAGAGCAGTTCTTC.

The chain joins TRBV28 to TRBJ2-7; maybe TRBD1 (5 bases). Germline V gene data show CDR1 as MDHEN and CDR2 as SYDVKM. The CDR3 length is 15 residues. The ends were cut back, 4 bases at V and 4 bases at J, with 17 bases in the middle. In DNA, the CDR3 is TGTGCCAGCAGTTGGGGCCTACGGAACTCTTACGAGCAGTACTTC. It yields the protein CASSWGLRNSYEQYF.

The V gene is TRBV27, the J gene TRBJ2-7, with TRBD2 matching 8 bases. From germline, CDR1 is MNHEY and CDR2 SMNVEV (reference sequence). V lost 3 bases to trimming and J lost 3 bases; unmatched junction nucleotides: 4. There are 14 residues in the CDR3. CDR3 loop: CASSFGAGVYEQYF. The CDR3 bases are TGTGCCAGCAGTTTCGGAGCGGGAGTCTACGAGCAGTACTTC.

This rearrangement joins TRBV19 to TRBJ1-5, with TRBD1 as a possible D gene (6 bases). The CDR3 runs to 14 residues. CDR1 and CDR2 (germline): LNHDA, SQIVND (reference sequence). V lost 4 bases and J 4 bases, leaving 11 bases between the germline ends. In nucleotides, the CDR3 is TGTGCCAGTAGTACGCCGGACAGAAATCAGCCCCAGCATTTT. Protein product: CASSTPDRNQPQHF.

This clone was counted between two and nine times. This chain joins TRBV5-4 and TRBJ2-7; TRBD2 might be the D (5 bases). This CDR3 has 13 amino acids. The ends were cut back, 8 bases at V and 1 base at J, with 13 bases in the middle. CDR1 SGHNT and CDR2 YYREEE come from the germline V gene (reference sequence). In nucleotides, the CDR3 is TGTGCCAGTCGTCGGGATTCGTCCTACGAGCAGTACTTC. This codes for CASRRDSSYEQYF. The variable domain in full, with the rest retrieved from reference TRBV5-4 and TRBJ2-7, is ETGVTQSPTHLIKTRGQQVTLRCSSQSGHNTVSWYQQALGQGPQFIFQYYREEENGRGNFPPRFSGLQFPNYSSELNVNALELDDSALYLCASRRDSSYEQYFGPGTRLTVT.

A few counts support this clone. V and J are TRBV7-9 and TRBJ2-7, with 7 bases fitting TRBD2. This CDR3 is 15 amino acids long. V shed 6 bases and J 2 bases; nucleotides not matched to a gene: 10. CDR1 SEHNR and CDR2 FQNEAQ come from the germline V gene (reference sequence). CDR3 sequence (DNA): TGTGCCAGCAGTTATCGGGACTATTTAACCTACGAGCAGTACTTC. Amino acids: CASSYRDYLTYEQYF.

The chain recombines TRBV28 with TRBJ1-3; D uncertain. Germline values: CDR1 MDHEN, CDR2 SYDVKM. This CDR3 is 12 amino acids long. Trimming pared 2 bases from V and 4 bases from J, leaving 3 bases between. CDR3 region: CASSLAGNTIYF. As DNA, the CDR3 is TGTGCCAGCAGTTTAGCGGGAAACACCATATATTTT.

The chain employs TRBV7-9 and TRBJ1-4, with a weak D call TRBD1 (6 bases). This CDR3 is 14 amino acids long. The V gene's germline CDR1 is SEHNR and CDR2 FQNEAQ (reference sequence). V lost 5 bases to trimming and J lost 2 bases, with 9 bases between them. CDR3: CASSGGPTNEKLFF. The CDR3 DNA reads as TGTGCCAGCAGCGGGGGCCCCACTAATGAAAAACTGTTTTTT.

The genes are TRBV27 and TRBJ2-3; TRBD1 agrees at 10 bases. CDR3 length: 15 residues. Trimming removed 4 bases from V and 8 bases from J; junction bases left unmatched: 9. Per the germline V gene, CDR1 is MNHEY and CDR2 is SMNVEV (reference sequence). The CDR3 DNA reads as TGTGCCAGCAGTTCTGGGGGACAGGGGATAACTACGCAGTATTTT. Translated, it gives CASSSGGQGITTQYF.

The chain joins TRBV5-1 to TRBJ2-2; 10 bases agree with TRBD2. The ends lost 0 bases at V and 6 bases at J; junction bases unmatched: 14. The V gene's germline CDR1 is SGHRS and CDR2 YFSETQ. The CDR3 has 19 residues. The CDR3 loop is CASSLEFYRSGRSSGELFF. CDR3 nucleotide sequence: TGCGCCAGCAGCTTGGAGTTCTATCGTAGCGGGAGGTCGTCCGGGGAGCTGTTTTTT.

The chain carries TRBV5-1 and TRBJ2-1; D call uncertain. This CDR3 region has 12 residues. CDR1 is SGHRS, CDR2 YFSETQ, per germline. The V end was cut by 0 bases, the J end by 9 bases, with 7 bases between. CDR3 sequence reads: CASSLGSGEQFF. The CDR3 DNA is TGCGCCAGCAGCTTGGGTTCGGGTGAGCAGTTCTTC. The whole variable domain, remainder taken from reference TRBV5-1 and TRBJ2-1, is KAGVTQTPRYLIKTRGQQVTLSCSPISGHRSVSWYQQTPGQGLQFLFEYFSETQRNKGNFPGRFSGRQFSNSRSEMNVSTLELGDSALYLCASSLGSGEQFFGPGTRLTVL.

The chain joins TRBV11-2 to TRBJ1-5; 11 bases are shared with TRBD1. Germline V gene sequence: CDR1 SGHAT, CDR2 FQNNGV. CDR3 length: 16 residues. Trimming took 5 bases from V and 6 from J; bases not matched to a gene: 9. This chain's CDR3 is CASSPWTGGVGQPQHF. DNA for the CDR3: TGTGCCAGCAGCCCCTGGACAGGGGGCGTCGGTCAGCCCCAGCATTTT.

In DNA, the CDR3 is TGTGCCAGCAGCCGGAGGGCCGCCATGAACACTGAAGCTTTCTTT. It is translated as CASSRRAAMNTEAFF. This chain uses TRBV9 with TRBJ1-1; D ambiguous. Germline loops: CDR1 SGDLS, CDR2 YYNGEE. Trimming stripped 4 bases from V and 0 bases from J, with 13 bases between. This CDR3 is built from 15 residues.

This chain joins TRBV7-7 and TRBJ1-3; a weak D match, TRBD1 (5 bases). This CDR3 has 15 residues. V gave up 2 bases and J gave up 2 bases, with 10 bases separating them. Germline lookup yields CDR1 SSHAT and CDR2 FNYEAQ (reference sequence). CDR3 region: CASSLSRAAGNTIYF. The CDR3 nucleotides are TGTGCCAGCAGCTTAAGCAGGGCGGCTGGAAACACCATATATTTT. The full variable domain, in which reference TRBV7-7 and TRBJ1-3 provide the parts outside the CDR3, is GAGVSQSPRYKVTKRGQDVTLRCDPISSHATLYWYQQALGQGPEFLTYFNYEAQPDKSGLPSDRFSAERPEGSISTLTIQRTEQRDSAMYRCASSLSRAAGNTIYFGEGSWLTVV.

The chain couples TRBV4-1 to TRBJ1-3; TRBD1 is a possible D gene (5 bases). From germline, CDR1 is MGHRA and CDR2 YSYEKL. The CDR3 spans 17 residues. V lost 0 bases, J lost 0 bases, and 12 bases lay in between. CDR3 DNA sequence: TGCGCCAGCAGCCAAGATGGGGCCAGGACCTCTGGAAACACCATATATTTT. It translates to CASSQDGARTSGNTIYF.

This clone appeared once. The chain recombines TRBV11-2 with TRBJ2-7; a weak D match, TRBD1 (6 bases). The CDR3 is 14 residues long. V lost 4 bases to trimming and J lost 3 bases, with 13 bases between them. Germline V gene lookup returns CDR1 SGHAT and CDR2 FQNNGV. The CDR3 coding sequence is TGTGCCAGCAGCTCAACTAGGACAGTCTACGAGCAGTACTTC. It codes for CASSSTRTVYEQYF. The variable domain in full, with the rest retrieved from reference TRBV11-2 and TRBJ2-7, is EAGVAQSPRYKIIEKRQSVAFWCNPISGHATLYWYQQILGQGPKLLIQFQNNGVVDDSQLPKDRFSAERLKGVDSTLKIQPAKLEDSAVYLCASSSTRTVYEQYFGPGTRLTVT.

This CDR3 reads CASSLGEFGANVLTF. The CDR3 region has the DNA TGTGCCAGCAGCTTAGGGGAGTTCGGGGCCAACGTCCTGACTTTC. The gene calls are TRBV7-9 and TRBJ2-6, with D perhaps matching TRBD2 (5 bases). CDR3 size: 15 residues. Germline lookup yields CDR1 SEHNR and CDR2 FQNEAQ (reference sequence). Trimming pared 1 base from V and 4 bases from J, leaving 8 bases between.